This T cell receptor (beta chain) comes out of a study of CD8+ T cells in alopecia areata. The authors extracted RNA and reverse transcribed it into cDNA as the sequencing template. TCRdb's copy holds only in-frame clones and misses some; the assay was immunoSEQ multiplex PCR. The sample shows 180,000 or so clones, around 63% of them seen only once. The specimen was CD4+ T cells sorted from blood, collected at week 0. The receptor was isolated from a human donor with alopecia areata.

The CDR3 coding sequence is TGTGCCAGCAGAAGAGACAGGGGATACAATCAGCCCCAGCATTTT. Protein sequence: CASRRDRGYNQPQHF. The chain is built from TRBV2 and TRBJ1-5, with 8 bases aligning to TRBD1. The CDR3 extends over 15 amino acids. CDR1 and CDR2 from the germline V gene are SNHLY and FYNNEI. V shed 6 bases, J shed 3 bases, and the junction held 7 bases outside the gene matches.